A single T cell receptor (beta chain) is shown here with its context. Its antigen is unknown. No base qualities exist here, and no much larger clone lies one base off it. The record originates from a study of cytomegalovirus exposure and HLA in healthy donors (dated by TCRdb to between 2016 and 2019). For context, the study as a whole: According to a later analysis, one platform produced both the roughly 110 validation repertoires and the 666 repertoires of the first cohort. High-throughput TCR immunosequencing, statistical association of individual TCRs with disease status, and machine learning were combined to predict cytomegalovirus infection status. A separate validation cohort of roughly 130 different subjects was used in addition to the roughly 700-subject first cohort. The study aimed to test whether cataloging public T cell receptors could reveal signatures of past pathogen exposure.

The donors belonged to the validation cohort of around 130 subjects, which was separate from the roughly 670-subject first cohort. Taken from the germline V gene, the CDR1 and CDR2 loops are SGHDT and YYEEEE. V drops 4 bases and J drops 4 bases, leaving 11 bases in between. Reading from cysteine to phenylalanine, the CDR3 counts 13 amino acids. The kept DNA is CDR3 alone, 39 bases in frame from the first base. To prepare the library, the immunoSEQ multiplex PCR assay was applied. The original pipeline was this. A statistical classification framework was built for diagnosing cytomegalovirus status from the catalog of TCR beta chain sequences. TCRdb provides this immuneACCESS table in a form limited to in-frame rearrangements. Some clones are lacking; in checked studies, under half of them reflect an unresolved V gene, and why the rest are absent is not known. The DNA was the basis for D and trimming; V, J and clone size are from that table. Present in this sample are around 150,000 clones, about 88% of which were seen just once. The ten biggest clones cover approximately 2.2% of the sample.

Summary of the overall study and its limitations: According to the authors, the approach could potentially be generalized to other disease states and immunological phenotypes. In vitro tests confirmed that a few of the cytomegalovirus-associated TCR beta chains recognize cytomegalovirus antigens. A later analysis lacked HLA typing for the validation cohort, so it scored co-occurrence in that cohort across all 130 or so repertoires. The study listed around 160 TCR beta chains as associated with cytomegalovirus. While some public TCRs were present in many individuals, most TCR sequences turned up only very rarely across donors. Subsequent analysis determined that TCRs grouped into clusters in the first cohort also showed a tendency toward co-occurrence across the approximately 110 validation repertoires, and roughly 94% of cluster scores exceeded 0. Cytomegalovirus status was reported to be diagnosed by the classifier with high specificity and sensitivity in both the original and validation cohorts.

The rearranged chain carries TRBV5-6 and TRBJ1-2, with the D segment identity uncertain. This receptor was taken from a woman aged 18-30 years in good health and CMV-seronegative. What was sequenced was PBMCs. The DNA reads TGTGCCAGCAGCCCAGACACGCGCTATGGCTACACCTTC. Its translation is CASSPDTRYGYTF.